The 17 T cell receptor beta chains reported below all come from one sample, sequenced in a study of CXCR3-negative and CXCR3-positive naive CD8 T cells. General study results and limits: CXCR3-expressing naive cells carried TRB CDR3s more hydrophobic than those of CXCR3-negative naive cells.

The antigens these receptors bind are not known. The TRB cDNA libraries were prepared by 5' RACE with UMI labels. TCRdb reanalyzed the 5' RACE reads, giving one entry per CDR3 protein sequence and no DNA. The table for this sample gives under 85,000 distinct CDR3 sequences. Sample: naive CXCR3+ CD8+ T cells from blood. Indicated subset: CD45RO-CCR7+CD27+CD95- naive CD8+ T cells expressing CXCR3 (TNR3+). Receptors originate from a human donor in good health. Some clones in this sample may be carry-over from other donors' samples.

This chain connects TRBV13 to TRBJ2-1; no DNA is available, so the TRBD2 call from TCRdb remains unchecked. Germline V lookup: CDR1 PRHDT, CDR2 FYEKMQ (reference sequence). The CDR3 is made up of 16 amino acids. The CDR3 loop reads CASSSLLAGVYNEQFF.

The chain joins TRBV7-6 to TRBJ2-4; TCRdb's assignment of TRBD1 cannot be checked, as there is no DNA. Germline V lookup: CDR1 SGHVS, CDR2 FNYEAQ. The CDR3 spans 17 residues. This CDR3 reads CASSQYPDRVAKNIQYF.

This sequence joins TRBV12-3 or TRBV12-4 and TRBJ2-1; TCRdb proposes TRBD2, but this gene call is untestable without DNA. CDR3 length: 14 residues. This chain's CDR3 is CASSFTSDHNEQFF.

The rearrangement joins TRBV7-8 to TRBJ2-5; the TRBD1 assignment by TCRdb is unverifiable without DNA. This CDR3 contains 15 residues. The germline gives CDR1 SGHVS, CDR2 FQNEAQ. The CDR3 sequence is CASSLKGGFQETQYF.

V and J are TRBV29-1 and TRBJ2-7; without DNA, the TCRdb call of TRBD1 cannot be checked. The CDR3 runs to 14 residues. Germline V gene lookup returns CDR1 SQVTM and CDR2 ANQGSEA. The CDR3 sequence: CSVEDRGTSYEQYF.

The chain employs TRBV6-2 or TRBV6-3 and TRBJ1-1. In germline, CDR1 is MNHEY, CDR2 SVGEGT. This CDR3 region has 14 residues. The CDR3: CASSYYSVNTEAFF.

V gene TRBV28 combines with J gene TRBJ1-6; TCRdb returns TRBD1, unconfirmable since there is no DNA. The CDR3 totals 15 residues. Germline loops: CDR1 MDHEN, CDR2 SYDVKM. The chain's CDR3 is CASSPQGTLNSPLHF.

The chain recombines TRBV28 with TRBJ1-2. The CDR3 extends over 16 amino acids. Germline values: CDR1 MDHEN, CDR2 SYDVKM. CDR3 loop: CASSLSSSASSYGYTF.

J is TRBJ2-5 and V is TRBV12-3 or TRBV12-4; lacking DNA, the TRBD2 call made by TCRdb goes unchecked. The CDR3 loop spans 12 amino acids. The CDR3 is CVFLCGEETQYF.

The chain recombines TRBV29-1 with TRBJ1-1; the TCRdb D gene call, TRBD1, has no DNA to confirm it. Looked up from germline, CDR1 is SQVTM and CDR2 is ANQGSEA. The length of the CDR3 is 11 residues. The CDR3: CSGAWGTEAFF.

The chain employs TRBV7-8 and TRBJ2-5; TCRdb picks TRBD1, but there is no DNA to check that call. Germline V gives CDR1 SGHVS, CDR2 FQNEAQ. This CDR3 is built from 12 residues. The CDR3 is CASSLQGETQYF. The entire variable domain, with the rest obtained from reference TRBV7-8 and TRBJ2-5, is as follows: GAGVSQSPRYKVAKRGQDVALRCDPISGHVSLFWYQQALGQGPEFLTYFQNEAQLDKSGLPSDRFFAERPEGSVSTLKIQRTQQEDSAVYLCASSLQGETQYFGPGTRLLVL.

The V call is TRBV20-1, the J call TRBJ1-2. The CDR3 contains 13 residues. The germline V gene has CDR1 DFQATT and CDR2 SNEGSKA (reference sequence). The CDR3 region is CSARDRRIRGYTF.

CDR3 residues: CASSSIGLSAQPQHF. This chain connects TRBV27 to TRBJ1-5. Per germline, CDR1 MNHEY and CDR2 SMNVEV (reference sequence). The length of the CDR3 is 15 residues.

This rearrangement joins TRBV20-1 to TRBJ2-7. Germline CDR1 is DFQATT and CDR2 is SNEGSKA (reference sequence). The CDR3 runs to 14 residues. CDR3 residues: CSAIETTGSYEQYF.

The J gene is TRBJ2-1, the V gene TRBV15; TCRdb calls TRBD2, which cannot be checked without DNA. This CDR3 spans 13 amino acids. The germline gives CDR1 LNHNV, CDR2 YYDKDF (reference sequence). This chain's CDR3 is CATSSGAIYEQFF.

CDR3 sequence reads: CASSDRGDTGELFF. This chain joins TRBV6-4 and TRBJ2-2. The CDR3 contains 14 residues. Per the germline V gene, CDR1 is MRHNA and CDR2 is SNTAGT.

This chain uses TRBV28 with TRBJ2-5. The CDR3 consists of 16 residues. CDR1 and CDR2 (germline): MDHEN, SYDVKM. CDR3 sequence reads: CASSLLGESHMETQYF. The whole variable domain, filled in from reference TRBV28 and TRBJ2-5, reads DVKVTQSSRYLVKRTGEKVFLECVQDMDHENMFWYRQDPGLGLRLIYFSYDVKMKEKGDIPEGYSVSREKKERFSLILESASTNQTSMYLCASSLLGESHMETQYFGPGTRLLVL.